This is a list of T cell receptor beta chains from one sample in a study of human T cells and chemical hapten exposure. TCRdb redid the calling of the RACE reads with MiXCR, one entry per CDR3 protein. The repertoire holds roughly 190,000 distinct CDR3 sequences, with around 20% as singletons. Sequencing used whole blood, obtained in connection with sensitization to the hapten diphenylcyclopropenone (DPC). The receptors derive from a woman aged 45-65 years with alopecia areata. Some clones in this sample may be carry-over from other donors' samples. Each CDR3 is given with its conserved first and last residue. The D gene is left open where the match is weak. For some rows the clone size is stated as once, few or many, or as a class when expanded; others skip it.

j_call: TRBJ2-5
d_call: -
clone_size: -
v_call: TRBV6-5
cdr3_aa: CASSYLDRGAQYF
cdr3_nt: TGTGCCAGCAGTTACCTTGACCGTGGGGCCCAGTACTTC

j_call: TRBJ2-3
d_call: -
clone_size: few
v_call: TRBV6-2/TRBV6-3
cdr3_aa: CASPPPGRGPDTQYF
cdr3_nt: TGTGCCAGCCCACCCCCGGGACGGGGTCCAGATACGCAGTATTTT

j_call: TRBJ2-7
d_call: TRBD1
clone_size: few
v_call: TRBV6-5
cdr3_aa: CASSYNYRGTSYEQYF
cdr3_nt: TGTGCCAGCAGTTACAACTACAGGGGAACCTCCTACGAGCAGTACTTC

j_call: TRBJ2-2
d_call: -
clone_size: few
v_call: TRBV6-6
cdr3_aa: CASSPLMSGELFF
cdr3_nt: TGTGCCAGCAGCCCCCTGATGAGCGGGGAGCTGTTTTTT

j_call: TRBJ1-2
d_call: -
clone_size: few
v_call: TRBV7-9
cdr3_aa: CASSSMGQANYGYTF
cdr3_nt: TGTGCCAGCAGCTCAATGGGGCAGGCTAACTATGGCTACACCTTC

j_call: TRBJ2-1
d_call: -
clone_size: -
v_call: TRBV28
cdr3_aa: CASTQNPYNEQFF
cdr3_nt: TGTGCCTCCACCCAGAACCCCTACAATGAGCAGTTCTTC

j_call: TRBJ1-1
d_call: TRBD1
clone_size: -
v_call: TRBV10-3
cdr3_aa: CAISVGTGGTEAFF
cdr3_nt: TGTGCCATCAGTGTTGGGACAGGGGGCACTGAAGCTTTCTTT

j_call: TRBJ1-1
d_call: -
clone_size: -
v_call: TRBV29-1
cdr3_aa: CSVSTAMNTEAFF
cdr3_nt: TGCAGCGTTTCGACAGCCATGAACACTGAAGCTTTCTTT

j_call: TRBJ2-1
d_call: -
clone_size: -
v_call: TRBV7-9
cdr3_aa: CASSLFVDRAFF
cdr3_nt: TGTGCCAGCAGCTTATTTGTGGACCGGGCGTTCTTC

j_call: TRBJ1-3
d_call: -
clone_size: -
v_call: TRBV10-3
cdr3_aa: CAISEQGISSGNTIYF
cdr3_nt: TGTGCCATCAGTGAACAGGGAATTAGCTCTGGAAACACCATATATTTT

j_call: TRBJ2-1
d_call: -
clone_size: -
v_call: TRBV24-1
cdr3_aa: CATSDPFSGAGNEQFF
cdr3_nt: TGTGCCACCAGTGACCCTTTTAGCGGAGCCGGGAATGAGCAGTTCTTC

j_call: TRBJ2-7
d_call: -
clone_size: -
v_call: TRBV29-1
cdr3_aa: CSVEGTGRYEQYF
cdr3_nt: TGCAGCGTTGAAGGCACAGGGAGGTACGAGCAGTACTTC

j_call: TRBJ1-5
d_call: TRBD1
clone_size: -
v_call: TRBV5-1
cdr3_aa: CASSPGQGEYQPQHF
cdr3_nt: TGCGCCAGCAGCCCGGGACAGGGGGAATATCAGCCCCAGCATTTT

j_call: TRBJ2-1
d_call: -
clone_size: few
v_call: TRBV12-3/TRBV12-4
cdr3_aa: CASRYSPGEQFF
cdr3_nt: TGTGCCAGCAGGTATAGCCCGGGGGAGCAGTTCTTC

j_call: TRBJ2-5
d_call: -
clone_size: -
v_call: TRBV5-6
cdr3_aa: CASSQGSSETQYF
cdr3_nt: TGTGCCAGCAGCCAAGGGTCTTCCGAGACCCAGTACTTC

j_call: TRBJ2-3
d_call: TRBD2
clone_size: few
v_call: TRBV29-1
cdr3_aa: CSVRTSGSGTDTQYF
cdr3_nt: TGCAGCGTGAGGACTAGCGGGAGTGGTACAGATACGCAGTATTTT

j_call: TRBJ2-1
d_call: -
clone_size: -
v_call: TRBV7-8
cdr3_aa: CASSLADPWGNNEQFF
cdr3_nt: TGTGCCAGCAGCTTAGCCGACCCTTGGGGAAACAATGAGCAGTTCTTC

j_call: TRBJ2-7
d_call: -
clone_size: -
v_call: TRBV29-1
cdr3_aa: CSVGGESYEQYF
cdr3_nt: TGCAGCGTTGGAGGGGAGTCCTACGAGCAGTACTTC

j_call: TRBJ2-3
d_call: TRBD2
clone_size: -
v_call: TRBV11-3
cdr3_aa: CASSLDPGLAGADTQYF
cdr3_nt: TGTGCCAGCAGCTTAGATCCCGGACTAGCGGGAGCAGATACGCAGTATTTT

j_call: TRBJ2-5
d_call: -
clone_size: -
v_call: TRBV21-1
cdr3_aa: CASSKSIRTAGVGGETQYF
cdr3_nt: TGTGCCAGCAGCAAAAGCATCCGGACGGCGGGAGTAGGAGGAGAGACCCAGTACTTC

j_call: TRBJ2-1
d_call: TRBD2
clone_size: few
v_call: TRBV20-1
cdr3_aa: CSARQSSGTNEQFF
cdr3_nt: TGCAGTGCTAGACAGTCTAGCGGGACCAATGAGCAGTTCTTC

j_call: TRBJ2-1
d_call: -
clone_size: -
v_call: TRBV5-5
cdr3_aa: CASSLDGTSYNEQFF
cdr3_nt: TGTGCCAGCAGCTTGGACGGGACGTCTTACAATGAGCAGTTCTTC

j_call: TRBJ2-7
d_call: TRBD1
clone_size: -
v_call: TRBV28
cdr3_aa: CASSFVGTAYEQYF
cdr3_nt: TGTGCCAGCAGTTTTGTAGGGACAGCCTACGAGCAGTACTTC

j_call: TRBJ1-1
d_call: -
clone_size: few
v_call: TRBV7-2
cdr3_aa: CASSSAMNTEAFF
cdr3_nt: TGTGCCAGCAGCTCGGCAATGAACACTGAAGCTTTCTTT

j_call: TRBJ1-1
d_call: -
clone_size: many
v_call: TRBV14
cdr3_aa: CASSPGALNTEAFF
cdr3_nt: TGTGCCAGCAGTCCAGGGGCCTTGAACACTGAAGCTTTCTTT

j_call: TRBJ2-7
d_call: TRBD2
clone_size: few
v_call: TRBV7-9
cdr3_aa: CASGGTSGASYEQYF
cdr3_nt: TGTGCCAGCGGTGGGACTAGCGGAGCTTCCTACGAGCAGTACTTC

j_call: TRBJ2-7
d_call: -
clone_size: -
v_call: TRBV7-9
cdr3_aa: CASSGTRSEQYF
cdr3_nt: TGTGCCAGCAGCGGGACAAGATCCGAGCAGTACTTC

j_call: TRBJ2-1
d_call: TRBD1
clone_size: few
v_call: TRBV20-1
cdr3_aa: CSAGTGAYEQFF
cdr3_nt: TGCAGTGCCGGGACAGGGGCGTATGAGCAGTTCTTC

j_call: TRBJ2-5
d_call: -
clone_size: many
v_call: TRBV11-2
cdr3_aa: CASSYGVETQYF
cdr3_nt: TGTGCCAGCAGTTATGGCGTCGAGACCCAGTACTTC

j_call: TRBJ1-6
d_call: -
clone_size: few
v_call: TRBV2
cdr3_aa: CASSGDRGSPLHF
cdr3_nt: TGTGCCAGCAGTGGAGACAGAGGGTCACCCCTCCACTTT

j_call: TRBJ2-3
d_call: TRBD2
clone_size: few
v_call: TRBV2
cdr3_aa: CASKVGLATDTQYF
cdr3_nt: TGTGCCAGCAAGGTTGGACTAGCGACAGATACGCAGTATTTT

j_call: TRBJ1-1
d_call: -
clone_size: -
v_call: TRBV10-2
cdr3_aa: CASSPPGDTEAFF
cdr3_nt: TGCGCCAGCAGTCCGCCAGGGGACACTGAAGCTTTCTTT

j_call: TRBJ2-6
d_call: -
clone_size: -
v_call: TRBV2
cdr3_aa: CASSERETGANVLTF
cdr3_nt: TGTGCCAGCAGTGAAAGGGAAACTGGGGCCAACGTCCTGACTTTC

j_call: TRBJ1-1
d_call: -
clone_size: few
v_call: TRBV15
cdr3_aa: CATSRDRMRNTEAFF
cdr3_nt: TGTGCCACCAGCAGAGATCGGATGCGGAACACTGAAGCTTTCTTT

j_call: TRBJ2-1
d_call: TRBD2
clone_size: few
v_call: TRBV11-2
cdr3_aa: CASSLVGSSGRDEQFF
cdr3_nt: TGTGCCAGCAGCTTAGTTGGGTCTAGCGGGAGGGATGAGCAGTTCTTC

j_call: TRBJ1-5
d_call: -
clone_size: once
v_call: TRBV12-3/TRBV12-4
cdr3_aa: CASSPSRGGNQPQHF
cdr3_nt: TGTGCCAGCAGCCCCTCACGAGGGGGGAATCAGCCCCAGCATTTT

j_call: TRBJ2-5
d_call: TRBD2
clone_size: once
v_call: TRBV6-2/TRBV6-3
cdr3_aa: CASSRDYLKETQYF
cdr3_nt: TGTGCCAGCAGCCGGGACTACCTAAAAGAGACCCAGTACTTC

j_call: TRBJ1-2
d_call: -
clone_size: -
v_call: TRBV6-6
cdr3_aa: CASKKDSNYGYTF
cdr3_nt: TGTGCCAGCAAGAAGGATTCTAACTATGGCTACACCTTC

j_call: TRBJ2-7
d_call: TRBD2
clone_size: -
v_call: TRBV9
cdr3_aa: CASSVATSGAYEQYF
cdr3_nt: TGTGCCAGCAGCGTAGCTACTAGCGGGGCCTACGAGCAGTACTTC

j_call: TRBJ1-1
d_call: -
clone_size: -
v_call: TRBV14
cdr3_aa: CASSLLGGAEAFF
cdr3_nt: TGTGCCAGCAGCCTATTGGGTGGAGCTGAAGCTTTCTTT

j_call: TRBJ2-3
d_call: -
clone_size: -
v_call: TRBV10-3
cdr3_aa: CAISVVGDLTDTQYF
cdr3_nt: TGTGCCATCAGTGTGGTGGGAGACCTCACAGATACGCAGTATTTT

j_call: TRBJ1-1
d_call: -
clone_size: many
v_call: TRBV10-3
cdr3_aa: CAIRGLSDTEAFF
cdr3_nt: TGTGCCATCAGAGGGTTATCGGACACTGAAGCTTTCTTT

j_call: TRBJ1-5
d_call: -
clone_size: few
v_call: TRBV7-2
cdr3_aa: CASSLALGEGQPQHF
cdr3_nt: TGTGCCAGCAGCTTAGCCCTCGGGGAAGGTCAGCCCCAGCATTTT

j_call: TRBJ2-5
d_call: -
clone_size: -
v_call: TRBV3-1
cdr3_aa: CASSRRSDKETQYF
cdr3_nt: TGTGCCAGCAGCCGGAGGTCAGATAAAGAGACCCAGTACTTC

j_call: TRBJ2-1
d_call: TRBD1
clone_size: -
v_call: TRBV4-1
cdr3_aa: CASSHPDRGAITSSYNEQFF
cdr3_nt: TGCGCCAGCAGCCACCCGGACAGGGGCGCTATCACGAGCTCCTACAATGAGCAGTTCTTC

j_call: TRBJ2-3
d_call: -
clone_size: -
v_call: TRBV5-1
cdr3_aa: CASTHRSSADTQYF
cdr3_nt: TGCGCCAGCACCCACCGAAGTAGTGCAGATACGCAGTATTTT

j_call: TRBJ2-5
d_call: -
clone_size: -
v_call: TRBV20-1
cdr3_aa: CSATQARGGAETQYF
cdr3_nt: TGCAGTGCTACCCAGGCCAGGGGAGGGGCGGAGACCCAGTACTTC

j_call: TRBJ1-2
d_call: TRBD1
clone_size: once
v_call: TRBV29-1
cdr3_aa: CSANRGANYGYTF
cdr3_nt: TGCAGCGCCAACAGGGGAGCTAACTATGGCTACACCTTC

j_call: TRBJ2-7
d_call: -
clone_size: many
v_call: TRBV10-3
cdr3_aa: CAIGLSYEQYF
cdr3_nt: TGTGCCATCGGTTTGTCCTACGAGCAGTACTTC

j_call: TRBJ1-1
d_call: -
clone_size: few
v_call: TRBV6-1
cdr3_aa: CASSLTKNTEAFF
cdr3_nt: TGTGCCAGCAGTCTAACGAAGAACACTGAAGCTTTCTTT

j_call: TRBJ2-7
d_call: -
clone_size: -
v_call: TRBV29-1
cdr3_aa: CSVVQGPHEQYF
cdr3_nt: TGCAGCGTTGTGCAGGGGCCCCACGAGCAGTACTTC

j_call: TRBJ1-2
d_call: -
clone_size: few
v_call: TRBV20-1
cdr3_aa: CSAPTAQGSYGYTF
cdr3_nt: TGCAGTGCCCCGACAGCGCAAGGGAGCTATGGCTACACCTTC

j_call: TRBJ2-1
d_call: -
clone_size: -
v_call: TRBV2
cdr3_aa: CASSETSSYNEQFF
cdr3_nt: TGTGCCAGCAGTGAAACCAGCTCCTACAATGAGCAGTTCTTC